One T cell receptor beta chain is described in this entry. This clonotype has only a few counts. Its binding antigen is unknown. No qualities accompany the bases; no much larger clone lies one base away. Sequencing was carried out with an Illumina NovaSeq 6000. TCR cDNA was synthesized by 5'RACE template switching, through which a universal primer site and unique molecular identifiers were introduced. Priming for cDNA synthesis came from both the TCR alpha and TCR beta constant segments. Libraries were amplified in two PCR steps, with sample barcodes and sequencing adapters added in the second step. Sequencing of the libraries was done on either Illumina HiSeq 2500 (2x100 bp) or NovaSeq (2x150 bp). Concerning the study's data processing: MIGEC handled demultiplexing of reads and collapsing into UMI consensus sequences, while MiXCR performed V(D)J alignment. Vaccine-responding clonotypes were identified with edgeR using replicate PBMC samples, with FDR below 0.01 and a log2 fold change above 5 up to day 15 being required. Each bulk clonotype was labeled CD4 or CD8 based on which sequenced repertoire, CD4 or CD8, contained the clonotype at higher abundance. TCRdb ran its own pipeline on the public reads, namely fastp trimming at Q25 and MiXCR clone calling, and kept in-frame beta chains. CDR3 protein sequences are deduplicated, and each keeps its most common genes and DNA. TCRdb, rather than the study authors, made the V and J calls. In this sample the table shows about 170,000 distinct CDR3 sequences, approximately 10% of which occur a single time. The top ten clonotypes cover 36% of the sample.

This sample is part of a study of T cells after yellow fever vaccination (dated 2019 in TCRdb). At the level of the whole study: The SMART-Seq v4 Ultra Low Input RNA kit was used to prepare libraries from fractions with low cell numbers. Bulk TCR alpha and beta repertoires were sequenced longitudinally to track T-cell clones before and after primary and booster YFV17D yellow fever vaccination. Two healthy male donors, one aged 18 to 30 and one aged 30 to 40 years, were included in the cohort. Bulk PBMC replicates and cell subsets were isolated from blood drawn at multiple timepoints before and after both primary and secondary immunization. Overall study results and their limits: Most clones expanded after primary vaccination were re-detected after the booster (just under 97% of CD4 and around nine tenths of CD8), suggesting broad memory maintenance. The secondary T-cell response was found to be weaker but faster than the primary response, with a peak reached on day 5 rather than on day 15. Because the study included only a couple of donors, the extent to which the findings can be generalized is limited. A small share of clonotypes was detected in both CD4 and CD8 compartments, with the overlap likely arising from convergent recombination. Computational filtering was needed because FACS-sorted repertoires could contain abundant contaminating clonotypes from the bulk population.

The germline ends are 21 bases apart after V is trimmed by 4 bases and J by 3 bases. Looking up the germline V gene (reference sequence) yields CDR1 LGHDT and CDR2 YNNKEL. Spanning cysteine to phenylalanine, the CDR3 consists of 17 amino acids. Only CDR3 DNA remains: 51 bases, in frame from the first base. Reading the label with the study, this specimen's treatment or condition is: live attenuated yellow fever vaccine strain. PBMCs were isolated from peripheral blood using a standard Ficoll-Paque protocol. Dynabeads CD4 and CD8 positive selection kits were used to isolate CD4 and CD8 T-cell fractions. TriZol was used to extract RNA from bulk PBMCs, CD4 and CD8 fractions, and dextramer-positive and dextramer-negative fractions.

The clonotype was recovered from a man between 18 and 29 years old who received the YFV17D yellow fever vaccine. The sample here was CD8+ T cells sorted from PBMCs, taken 15 days after the yellow fever booster vaccination. This chain joins TRBV3-1 to TRBJ1-1, with no confident D gene call. Here the CDR3 is given as CASSPRAGVGVDTEAFF. The DNA sequence follows: TGTGCCAGCAGCCCAAGGGCCGGGGTCGGGGTTGACACTGAAGCTTTCTTT.